Listed below are T cell receptor beta chains from one sample, sequenced in a study of cytomegalovirus exposure and HLA in healthy donors. Libraries were prepared by immunoSEQ multiplex PCR; TCRdb keeps only in-frame clonotypes and omits some of them. Recorded here are 220,000 or so clones; the top ten clones represent around 1.1%. Sequences were obtained from PBMCs. The receptors stem from a girl aged 2-9 years in good health and CMV-seropositive. CDR3s include the opening cysteine and the closing phenylalanine or tryptophan. A D gene is named only where the DNA matches it firmly.

>TRBD2|15|TRBV6-5|TRBJ2-3
TGTGCCAGCACCGGAGAAGCGGGAGTTCCAGATACGCAGTATTTT
CASTGEAGVPDTQYF
>TRBD2|15|TRBV25-1|TRBJ2-5
TGTGCCAGCACCGGGACTAGCGGGAGTAAAGAGACCCAGTACTTC
CASTGTSGSKETQYF
>TRBD1|14|TRBV7-2|TRBJ1-1
TGTGCCAGCAGCTTATTGGAGGGGGCGACTGAAGCTTTCTTT
CASSLLEGATEAFF
>.|15|TRBV19|TRBJ2-2
TGTGCCAGTCCGAGACTGAATATGAACACCGGGGAGCTGTTTTTT
CASPRLNMNTGELFF
>.|15|TRBV11-2|TRBJ2-7
TGTGCCAGCAGCTTAGTACCGGGGTCAACCTACGAGCAGTACTTC
CASSLVPGSTYEQYF
>.|13|TRBV30|TRBJ2-7
TGTGCCTGGAGTCCCGACCGCGGTAGGGAGCAGTACTTC
CAWSPDRGREQYF
>.|13|TRBV28|TRBJ1-4
TGTGCCAGCAGTTTACCCCTTGTTGAAAAACTGTTTTTT
CASSLPLVEKLFF
>.|13|TRBV10-3|TRBJ2-7
TGTGCCATCAGGACAGATAAGGTCTACGAGCAGTACTTC
CAIRTDKVYEQYF
>TRBD2|18|TRBV5-1|TRBJ2-7
TGCGCCAGCAGCTTGTCTACGTCTAGCGGGTCCCTCTCCTACGAGCAGTACTTC
CASSLSTSSGSLSYEQYF
>.|16|TRBV6-8|TRBJ2-7
TGTGCCAGCAGTTACAGGCCGAGCGGAGCTACCTACGAGCAGTACTTC
CASSYRPSGATYEQYF
>.|11|TRBV7-9|TRBJ1-2
TGTGCCAGCCGACGGGAATATGGCTACACCTTC
CASRREYGYTF
>TRBD2|14|TRBV6-6|TRBJ2-7
TGTGCCAGCAGCTCCAGCGGGAAATCCTACGAGCAGTACTTC
CASSSSGKSYEQYF
>TRBD2|18|TRBV4-1|TRBJ2-1
TGCGCCAGCAGCCATCCCGCTTCTAGCGGGAGCCTTGGGAATGAGCAGTTCTTC
CASSHPASSGSLGNEQFF
>TRBD1|14|TRBV2|TRBJ2-1
TGTGCCAGCAGTACGGGACAGGCTCACAATGAGCAGTTCTTC
CASSTGQAHNEQFF
>.|16|TRBV19|TRBJ1-1
TGTGCCAGTAACCCGTACGGGATCGTAGAAAACACTGAAGCTTTCTTT
CASNPYGIVENTEAFF
>TRBD1|13|TRBV28|TRBJ2-7
TGTGCCAGCACCTTAAACAGGGGCGGCGAGCAGTACTTC
CASTLNRGGEQYF
>.|13|TRBV29-1|TRBJ1-1
TGCAGCGCCGCCGACAGGTCGAACACTGAAGCTTTCTTT
CSAADRSNTEAFF
>.|16|TRBV28|TRBJ1-1
TGTGCCAGCAGTCCGCAAGAGGCGATGCAGAACACTGAAGCTTTCTTT
CASSPQEAMQNTEAFF
>.|13|TRBV28|TRBJ2-7
TGTGCCAGCGAGAACAATACTAACTACGAGCAGTACTTC
CASENNTNYEQYF
>.|16|TRBV6-5|TRBJ1-1
TGTGCCAGCAGTTACTCGATTGGGGCACGGAACACTGAAGCTTTCTTT
CASSYSIGARNTEAFF
>.|16|TRBV28|TRBJ1-5
TGTGCCAGCAGTTTAGGAGAGCTCAGGGCAGGGAAGCCCCAGCATTTT
CASSLGELRAGKPQHF
>TRBD2|13|TRBV2|TRBJ2-1
TGTGCCAGCAGTAAGACTAGCGGTAATGAGCAGTTCTTC
CASSKTSGNEQFF
>.|14|TRBV5-1|TRBJ2-4
TGCGCCAGCAGCCCAGACAAATTTTCAAACATTCAGTACTTC
CASSPDKFSNIQYF
>.|15|TRBV6-1|TRBJ1-4
TGTGCCAGCAGCATGATGACAAGCAGGAATGAAAAACTGTTTTTT
CASSMMTSRNEKLFF
>TRBD1|18|TRBV4-1|TRBJ2-7
TGCGCCAGCAGCCAAGATCCGAGACAGGGGGAATCTACTAGGGAGCAGTACTTC
CASSQDPRQGESTREQYF
>.|16|TRBV7-9|TRBJ1-1
TGTGCCAGCAGCGCAATTCGGGGGGGCGGAAGGACTGAAGCTTTCTTT
CASSAIRGGGRTEAFF
>TRBD2|16|TRBV6-6|TRBJ2-7
TGTGCCAGCAGTTACTCGTTCGGCGGGAGGAACTACGAGCAGTACTTC
CASSYSFGGRNYEQYF
>TRBD2|17|TRBV27|TRBJ2-7
TGTGCCAGCAGTCCCCGGCTAGCGGGAGCCCCTACTGGCGAGCAGTACTTC
CASSPRLAGAPTGEQYF
>.|13|TRBV29-1|TRBJ1-2
TGCAGCGTTCAGGGGCCCGTTCCCTATGGCTACACCTTC
CSVQGPVPYGYTF
>TRBD2|19|TRBV4-2|TRBJ2-6
TGTGCCAGCAGCCTTCAGGAGGGGACTAGCGGCTCTGGGGCCAACGTCCTGACTTTC
CASSLQEGTSGSGANVLTF
>TRBD1|13|TRBV2|TRBJ1-2
TGTGCCAGCAGTGCGGACAGGGACGGTGGCTACACCTTC
CASSADRDGGYTF
>.|15|TRBV27|TRBJ1-2
TGTGCCAGCAGTTTATCGGCGTTCCCAGGGAACGGCTACACCTTC
CASSLSAFPGNGYTF
>TRBD2|13|TRBV5-1|TRBJ2-1
TGCGCCAGCAGCCAACCCCTAGCGGGAGTGTGGTTCTTC
CASSQPLAGVWFF
>TRBD2|14|TRBV30|TRBJ2-1
TGTGCCTGGAGACTAGCGGACTTCTACAATGAGCAGTTCTTC
CAWRLADFYNEQFF
>TRBD2|16|TRBV7-9|TRBJ2-6
TGTGCCAGCCCCCTAGCGGGCGATGATGGGGCCAACGTCCTGACTTTC
CASPLAGDDGANVLTF
>TRBD1|13|TRBV6-1|TRBJ2-1
TGTGCCAGCAGCCGGGACAGTCACAATGAGCAGTTCTTC
CASSRDSHNEQFF
>.|13|TRBV2|TRBJ1-1
TGCGCCAGCGACTCCATGGGTAACACTGAAGCTTTCTTT
CASDSMGNTEAFF
>TRBD2|17|TRBV12-5|TRBJ2-1
TGTGCTAGTGGTTCGTACCCACTAGCGGGAGACTACAATGAGCAGTTCTTC
CASGSYPLAGDYNEQFF
>.|17|TRBV11-2|TRBJ1-1
TGTGCCAGCAGCTTACGGGGGGGGAGTTATGGAGCTCAATTCACTTTCTTT
CASSLRGGSYGAQFTFF
>TRBD2|15|TRBV4-1|TRBJ2-1
TGCGCCAGCAGCCGTCTAGCGGCAATTTACAATGAGCAGTTCTTC
CASSRLAAIYNEQFF
>.|15|TRBV6-1|TRBJ1-5
TGTGCCAGCAGTCGATCCCGGGGATGGGATCAGCCCCAGCATTTT
CASSRSRGWDQPQHF
>TRBD2|15|TRBV29-1|TRBJ2-4
TGCAGCGTTGAGACTAGCGCATCGGGGCTAGGCATTCAGTACTTC
CSVETSASGLGIQYF
>.|13|TRBV7-9|TRBJ1-1
TGTGCCAGCAGCTTAACAGGGACCACTGAAGCTTTCTTT
CASSLTGTTEAFF
>TRBD1|14|TRBV12-5|TRBJ2-5
TGTGCTAGTGGTTTAGGACAGGGAGACGAGACCCAGTACTTC
CASGLGQGDETQYF
>.|14|TRBV15|TRBJ2-5
TGTGCCACCAGCAGAGCGGACACTACGGAGACCCAGTACTTC
CATSRADTTETQYF
>.|13|TRBV28|TRBJ2-7
TGTGCCAGCAGTTTGGGACACCCCTACGAGCAGTACTTC
CASSLGHPYEQYF
>.|14|TRBV18|TRBJ2-5
TGTGCCAGCTCACCCCCGGGACAACAAGAGACCCAGTACTTC
CASSPPGQQETQYF
>.|15|TRBV18|TRBJ1-2
TGTGCCAGCTCACCGTCGATGTCCGGACAGATTGGCTACACCTTC
CASSPSMSGQIGYTF
>TRBD2|15|TRBV4-2|TRBJ2-7
TGTGCCAGCAGCCAAGAGACTAGCGGGAGTTACGAGCAGTACTTC
CASSQETSGSYEQYF